This TCR beta chain originates from a study of shared clonotypes between healthy human individuals. Some clones are missing from TCRdb's copy, which holds only in-frame ones; the method was immunoSEQ multiplex PCR. In the table there are about 2.5 million clones, around 93% of which are singletons. There are 14 residues in the CDR3. Germline V lookup: CDR1 LNHNV, CDR2 YYDKDF (reference sequence). The TCR originated in a man between 18 and 29 years old in good health. Some clones in this sample may be carry-over from other donors' samples. Source material: naive CD4+ T cells from PBMCs. Subset given: CD45RA+ positively selected. This sequence joins TRBV15 and TRBJ2-5; D may match TRBD1 or TRBD2 (5 bases each). The DNA end lines up better with TRBJ2-7; the J call may be wrong. The CDR3 here is CATSRDFGADEQYF. DNA for the CDR3: TGTGCCACCAGCAGAGATTTCGGGGCGGACGAGCAGTACTTC.